The TCR beta chain described here comes from a study of T cells of healthy individuals. TCRdb ran MiXCR on the 5' RACE reads and lists one entry per CDR3 protein. The table records approximately 50,000 distinct CDR3 sequences, 14% to 15% of them present only once. This clonotype has a count of ten or more. This CDR3 spans 11 amino acids. Trimming stripped 4 bases from V and 6 bases from J, with 7 bases between. Germline V gives CDR1 SGHNT, CDR2 YYREEE (reference sequence). This TCR was sampled from a human donor in good health. The chain recombines TRBV5-4 with TRBJ1-2; TRBD1 might be the D (5 bases). The CDR3 region has the DNA TGTGCCAGCAGCGGGGCGGATGGCTACACCTTC. This sequence encodes CASSGADGYTF.